A single sample is the source of the 32 T cell receptor beta chains below, sequenced in a study of blood T cell repertoires in COVID-19. This table comes from immunoSEQ multiplex PCR, and its TCRdb copy is limited to in-frame clones, with some not included. The sample shows about 77,000 clones, 90% of them seen only once. The sample taken for sequencing was peripheral blood. These TCRs come from an elderly woman with active or convalescent COVID-19.

This clone was counted a few times. The chain combines TRBV19 with TRBJ1-5; D uncertain. Germline V gives CDR1 LNHDA, CDR2 SQIVND (reference sequence). Trimming took 0 bases from V and 6 from J, leaving 12 bases between them. The CDR3 consists of 15 residues. CDR3 in amino acids: CASSIEVSGSQPQHF. The CDR3 nucleotides read TGTGCCAGTAGTATAGAGGTATCAGGAAGTCAGCCCCAGCATTTT.

The chain recombines TRBV5-1 with TRBJ1-1; D gene ambiguous. Trimming removed 2 bases at V and 1 base at J, with 6 bases between. The germline V gene encodes CDR1 SGHRS and CDR2 YFSETQ. This CDR3 contains 13 residues. CDR3 residues: CASSFSTNTEAFF. Written as DNA, the CDR3 is TGCGCCAGCAGCTTTAGTACGAACACTGAAGCTTTCTTT.

This clone was detected once. This chain uses TRBV9 with TRBJ2-7, with 9 bases matching TRBD1. This CDR3 spans 14 amino acids. From germline, CDR1 is SGDLS and CDR2 YYNGEE. V gave up 0 bases and J gave up 4 bases; unmatched junction bases: 2. Here the CDR3 reads CASSVGQGGYEQYF. For the CDR3, the DNA is TGTGCCAGCAGCGTAGGACAGGGGGGATACGAGCAGTACTTC.

The rearrangement joins TRBV6-5 to TRBJ2-3; 7 bases line up with TRBD2. CDR1 and CDR2 from the germline V gene are MNHEY and SVGAGI. CDR3 size: 13 residues. V lost 4 bases, J lost 6 bases, and 4 bases stayed unmatched. The CDR3 DNA sequence: TGTGCCAGCAGTTCCGGGGGGTTGGATACGCAGTATTTT. Its protein product is CASSSGGLDTQYF.

V usage is TRBV15 and J usage is TRBJ1-2, with D uncertain. CDR3 size: 15 residues. Trimming pared 7 bases from V and 2 bases from J, leaving 17 bases between. Germline V gives CDR1 LNHNV, CDR2 YYDKDF (reference sequence). CDR3 nucleotide sequence: TGTGCCACCACTAGAGGAGGGCTTGCGAACTATGGCTACACCTTC. Translating it yields CATTRGGLANYGYTF.

This clone turned up a few times. The chain combines TRBV5-1 with TRBJ1-3; the D gene is possibly TRBD1 (6 bases). CDR3 length: 16 residues. Germline values: CDR1 SGHRS, CDR2 YFSETQ. V dropped 0 bases and J dropped 0 bases, with 10 bases sitting between them. The CDR3 coding sequence is TGCGCCAGCAGCTTGGGCCCCAGGGGCTCTGGAAACACCATATATTTT. This gives the protein CASSLGPRGSGNTIYF.

V gene TRBV19 combines with J gene TRBJ1-2; D not resolved. Germline CDR1 and CDR2: LNHDA and SQIVND (reference sequence). The V end lost 7 bases, the J end lost 3 bases, and 15 bases lay between the germline ends. The CDR3 contains 14 residues. The DNA for the CDR3 is TGTGCCAGTAAGAGGGAGGGAATGGACTATGGCTACACCTTC. It translates to CASKREGMDYGYTF.

CDR3 nucleotides: TGTGCCAGCAGCTTAAGGGGTTACGGTCGATTGGATACGCAGTATTTT. It encodes CASSLRGYGRLDTQYF. The J gene is TRBJ2-3, the V gene TRBV7-8; D may be TRBD1 (5 bases). Germline V gene sequence: CDR1 SGHVS, CDR2 FQNEAQ. The CDR3 consists of 16 residues. Trimming took off 2 bases at V and 6 bases at J, with 18 bases between the two ends.

This clone appeared a single time. V gene TRBV4-3 combines with J gene TRBJ2-2; 9 nucleotides match TRBD2. This CDR3 has 17 amino acids. CDR1 and CDR2 (germline): LGHNA, YSLEER. Trimming cost V 2 bases and J 4 bases; bases outside gene matches: 8. CDR3 in amino acids: CASSQRAGGPGTGELFF. The CDR3 nucleotides read TGCGCCAGCAGCCAAAGGGCGGGGGGGCCGGGCACCGGGGAGCTGTTTTTT.

This clone was picked up one time. V and J are TRBV6-4 and TRBJ2-2; D remains ambiguous. This CDR3 contains 13 residues. The V end was cut by 0 bases, the J end by 6 bases, with 5 bases between. Per the germline V gene, CDR1 is MRHNA and CDR2 is SNTAGT. The CDR3 is CASSDSLPGELFF. As DNA, the CDR3 is TGTGCCAGCAGTGACTCCCTTCCCGGGGAGCTGTTTTTT.

In this sample, this clone turned up a few times. The chain employs TRBV5-1 and TRBJ2-1, with TRBD2 matching 8 bases. In germline, CDR1 is SGHRS, CDR2 YFSETQ. The V gene end was trimmed by 0 bases and the J gene end by 12 bases; junction bases not matched to a gene: 11. This CDR3 comprises 15 residues. CDR3 coding DNA: TGCGCCAGCAGCTTGGGAACGGCTAGCGGGCCGTCGCAGTTCTTC. Its protein is CASSLGTASGPSQFF. The variable domain in full, with the rest retrieved from reference TRBV5-1 and TRBJ2-1, is KAGVTQTPRYLIKTRGQQVTLSCSPISGHRSVSWYQQTPGQGLQFLFEYFSETQRNKGNFPGRFSGRQFSNSRSEMNVSTLELGDSALYLCASSLGTASGPSQFFGPGTRLTVL.

V usage is TRBV28 and J usage is TRBJ2-7; D may be TRBD2 (6 bases). This CDR3 has 15 residues. Germline assignment: CDR1 MDHEN and CDR2 SYDVKM. Trimming cost V 5 bases and J 4 bases, with 18 bases left between them. CDR3 in amino acids: CASSIRWGVRYEQYF. The DNA for the CDR3 is TGTGCCAGCAGTATACGTTGGGGGGTGAGGTACGAGCAGTACTTC.

The V call is TRBV4-3, the J call TRBJ2-1; 7 bases map to TRBD2. Trimming took 0 bases from V and 3 from J; bases not matched to a gene: 5. The CDR3 consists of 16 residues. Germline CDR1 and CDR2: LGHNA and YSLEER. The CDR3 DNA reads TGCGCCAGCAGCCAAGACGGCGGGGGATACTACAATGAGCAGTTCTTC. Residues: CASSQDGGGYYNEQFF.

The chain joins TRBV12-5 to TRBJ1-1; tentative D call: TRBD1 (6 bases). The length of the CDR3 is 14 residues. CDR1 and CDR2 (germline): LGHNT, FRNRAP. The V end was cut by 7 bases, the J end by 2 bases, with 14 bases between. The CDR3 loop reads CASATPGANTEAFF. For the CDR3, the DNA is TGTGCTAGTGCCACCCCAGGGGCTAACACTGAAGCTTTCTTT.

The CDR3 sequence is CASSRGGGTDTQYF. The DNA for the CDR3 is TGCGCCAGCAGCCGGGGAGGGGGTACAGATACGCAGTATTTT. J is TRBJ2-3 and V is TRBV4-1, with a weak D call TRBD2 (7 bases). The ends were cut back, 4 bases at V and 3 bases at J, with 11 bases in the middle. There are 14 residues in the CDR3. Germline CDR1 and CDR2: MGHRA and YSYEKL.

V gene TRBV4-1 combines with J gene TRBJ1-3, with TRBD1 as a possible D gene (5 bases). The CDR3 contains 16 residues. Trimming removed 1 base at V and 8 bases at J, with 18 bases between. In germline, CDR1 is MGHRA, CDR2 YSYEKL. CDR3 region: CASSQVTHVLGHTIYF. The CDR3 DNA is TGCGCCAGCAGCCAAGTAACACACGTTCTGGGGCACACCATATATTTT.

This clone was seen only once. The rearrangement uses TRBV18 and TRBJ1-5; 9 nucleotides align to TRBD1. Losses at the gene ends were 2 bases for V and 6 bases for J; bases not matched to a gene: 2. CDR1 KGHSH and CDR2 LQKENI come from the germline V gene. This CDR3 is 14 amino acids long. As DNA, the CDR3 is TGTGCCAGCTCACCAGACAGGGGGAGTCAGCCCCAGCATTTT. The encoded protein is CASSPDRGSQPQHF.

The chain couples TRBV2 to TRBJ1-2, with 11 nucleotides matching TRBD1. This CDR3 comprises 13 residues. Germline loops: CDR1 SNHLY, CDR2 FYNNEI. With V trimmed by 7 bases and J by 8 bases, 6 bases remained unmatched. CDR3 sequence (DNA): TGTGCCAGCATAGGACAGGGGGCCAGGGGCTACACCTTC. Translating gives CASIGQGARGYTF.

V and J are TRBV2 and TRBJ1-2, with TRBD1 identical over 7 bases. This CDR3 has 15 amino acids. Trimming took 6 bases from V and 0 from J; bases not matched to a gene: 7. Germline assignment: CDR1 SNHLY and CDR2 FYNNEI. CDR3 region: CASRPRTGTNYGYTF. CDR3 DNA: TGTGCCAGCAGACCCCGGACAGGTACTAACTATGGCTACACCTTC. The full variable domain, its missing parts supplied by reference TRBV2 and TRBJ1-2, is EPEVTQTPSHQVTQMGQEVILRCVPISNHLYFYWYRQILGQKVEFLVSFYNNEISEKSEIFDDQFSVERPDGSNFTLKIRSTKLEDSAMYFCASRPRTGTNYGYTFGSGTRLTVV.

Here the CDR3 reads CASTRLAGDYEQYF. Written as DNA, the CDR3 is TGTGCCAGCACCCGACTAGCGGGGGATTACGAGCAGTACTTC. This chain links TRBV28 with TRBJ2-7, with 12 bases aligning to TRBD2. The V and J ends lost 7 bases and 4 bases, in that order; junction bases with no gene match: 5. The CDR3 is 14 amino acids. CDR1 is MDHEN, CDR2 SYDVKM, per germline.

This clone was detected a few times. The chain combines TRBV7-3 with TRBJ2-7; TRBD1 matches at 9 bases. The length of the CDR3 is 13 residues. From germline, CDR1 is SGHTA and CDR2 FQGTGA. After removal of 5 bases from V and 7 bases from J, the junction contained 6 bases not matched to a gene. This chain's CDR3 is CASSRDRVGEQYF. The CDR3 DNA reads TGTGCCAGCAGCCGGGACAGGGTAGGTGAGCAGTACTTC.

This chain joins TRBV7-3 and TRBJ2-7; TRBD1 matches 9 bases. Losses at the gene ends were 5 bases for V and 11 bases for J; bases not matched to a gene: 10. Germline V gives CDR1 SGHTA, CDR2 FQGTGA. CDR3 size: 13 residues. The CDR3: CASSRDPGQGKYF. CDR3 nucleotides: TGTGCCAGCAGCCGCGATCCGGGACAGGGAAAGTACTTC.

V is TRBV11-3 and J is TRBJ2-1, with D possibly TRBD2 on 6 matching bases. The V and J ends lost 0 bases and 6 bases respectively, with 18 bases between them. The germline V gene has CDR1 SGHNT and CDR2 YENEEA. This CDR3 contains 17 residues. Here the CDR3 DNA reads TGTGCCAGCAGCTTAGATGAGGTCGGGGGAGGTTCCAATGAGCAGTTCTTC. This sequence encodes CASSLDEVGGGSNEQFF.

Only one count was recorded for this clone. This chain uses TRBV29-1 with TRBJ1-6, with 7 bases lining up with TRBD1. J lost 7 bases, V lost 5 bases, and 11 bases had no gene match. This CDR3 region has 15 residues. Germline CDR1 and CDR2: SQVTM and ANQGSEA. Here the CDR3 reads CSVRDSTPRNSPLHF. CDR3 nucleotide sequence: TGCAGCGTTAGGGACAGCACCCCGAGAAATTCACCCCTCCACTTT.

V is TRBV4-2 and J is TRBJ1-4; 7 bases are shared with TRBD1. The ends lost 3 bases at V and 4 bases at J; junction bases unmatched: 5. The CDR3 length is 15 residues. CDR1 is LGHNA and CDR2 is YNFKEQ in the germline V gene. The CDR3 protein is CASSHTGELNEKLFF. CDR3 in DNA: TGTGCCAGCAGCCATACAGGGGAACTTAATGAAAAACTGTTTTTT.

The chain couples TRBV7-9 to TRBJ1-5; 8 bases align to TRBD1. Germline-derived CDR1 and CDR2 are SEHNR and FQNEAQ (reference sequence). Germline trimming cut 5 bases from V and 11 bases from J; bases unmatched to any gene: 11. The CDR3 sequence is 14 residues long. CDR3 DNA sequence: TGTGCCAGCAGCGCGACACAGGGGGGAGGGGCCCAGCATTTT. Protein: CASSATQGGGAQHF.

The chain couples TRBV14 to TRBJ1-2; D is unclear. This CDR3 contains 17 residues. Looked up from germline, CDR1 is SGHDN and CDR2 is FVKESK. Trimming stripped 2 bases from V and 6 bases from J, with 22 bases between. The CDR3 coding sequence is TGTGCCAGCAGCCAATCCCATCCTGCCCGGAGTTCGGATGGCTACACCTTC. Protein product: CASSQSHPARSSDGYTF.

This chain joins TRBV30 and TRBJ1-5; D is perhaps TRBD1 (5 bases). The CDR3 is made up of 16 amino acids. Trimming cost V 1 base and J 6 bases, with 19 bases left between them. Germline V gives CDR1 GTSNPN, CDR2 SVGIG (reference sequence). CDR3 region: CAWSAPWGGDFQPQHF. Here the CDR3 DNA reads TGTGCCTGGAGTGCCCCTTGGGGAGGGGACTTTCAGCCCCAGCATTTT.

This chain joins TRBV29-1 and TRBJ2-7; tentative D call: TRBD1 (6 bases). Germline CDR1 and CDR2: SQVTM and ANQGSEA. V was clipped by 4 bases and J by 5 bases, with 12 bases between them. CDR3 length: 12 amino acids. CDR3 residues: CSVGRGSNEQYF. The CDR3 nucleotides read TGCAGCGTTGGTAGGGGGTCCAACGAGCAGTACTTC.

The rearrangement uses TRBV7-3 and TRBJ2-7; 7 bases match TRBD2. CDR1 is SGHTA, CDR2 FQGTGA, per germline. V trimming: 5 bases; J trimming: 2 bases; junction bases outside the gene matches: 6. The CDR3 contains 14 residues. CDR3 in amino acids: CASSPREGPYEQYF. The CDR3 nucleotides read TGTGCCAGCAGCCCCAGGGAGGGCCCCTACGAGCAGTACTTC.

The genes are TRBV7-8 and TRBJ1-5; TRBD1 might be the D (6 bases). Germline values: CDR1 SGHVS, CDR2 FQNEAQ. The V and J ends lost 4 bases and 6 bases respectively, with 16 bases between them. The CDR3 runs to 15 residues. The CDR3 bases are TGTGCCAGCAGCTCCGACAGGCCCAGGGGTCAGCCCCAGCATTTT. The encoded protein is CASSSDRPRGQPQHF.

The V call is TRBV19, the J call TRBJ2-2; 9 bases agree with TRBD1. Losses at the gene ends were 5 bases for V and 1 base for J; bases not matched to a gene: 5. The CDR3 has 16 amino acids. Germline-derived CDR1 and CDR2 are LNHDA and SQIVND (reference sequence). CDR3 nucleotides: TGTGCCAGTAGTCAACCGGGACAGGGGAACACCGGGGAGCTGTTTTTT. Its translation: CASSQPGQGNTGELFF.